This TCR beta chain was captured by sequencing in a study of cytomegalovirus exposure and HLA in healthy donors. Points on this clone: The antigen remains unidentified.

With 60 Vbeta and 13 Jbeta primers, the PCR was carried out. Produced via immunoSEQ multiplex PCR; TCRdb's table is partial and in-frame only. Its table lists about 35,000 clones. Study findings and constraints: HLA alleles were associated with 15,000 to 20,000 TCR beta sequences in a later analysis at 0.05 false discovery rate.

The germline gives CDR1 SGHTA, CDR2 FQGTGA. V lost 5 bases, J lost 4 bases, and 18 bases lay in between. The CDR3 spans 15 residues. The chain employs TRBV7-3 and TRBJ2-7; D is perhaps TRBD1 (5 bases). The sequenced sample was PBMCs. The receptor's source is a man in his forties in good health and CMV-seronegative. This chain's CDR3 is CASSRSQGPVYEQYF. In nucleotides, the CDR3 is TGTGCCAGCAGCCGAAGTCAGGGCCCGGTGTACGAGCAGTACTTC.